This T cell receptor (beta chain) was retrieved from a study of blood T cell repertoires in COVID-19. The wider study: Acute-phase and convalescent COVID-19 samples originated in the United States, Italy and Spain. Sample material is recorded as cDNA or gDNA derived from T cells, B-cell-depleted T cells, or PBMCs.

In the authors' workflow: From reference gene primer amplification, estimates of nucleated cell counts were derived. Generated by immunoSEQ multiplex PCR, the TCRdb table keeps only in-frame clones and is missing some. For V, J and clone size, that table is used; D and trimming come from the DNA. The table shows approximately 100,000 clones, with about 84% occurring only once. V was clipped by 6 bases and J by 3 bases, with 15 bases between them. This CDR3 contains 14 residues. Germline values: CDR1 MNHEY, CDR2 SVGAGI. The clonotype originates from a human donor in a cohort sampled during active COVID-19. The sequencing input was peripheral blood. The chain is built from TRBV6-5 and TRBJ2-7, with a tentative D call TRBD1 (6 bases). The CDR3 here is CASSREQGNYEQYF. As DNA, the CDR3 is TGTGCCAGCAGCCGAGAACAGGGAAACTACGAGCAGTACTTC.